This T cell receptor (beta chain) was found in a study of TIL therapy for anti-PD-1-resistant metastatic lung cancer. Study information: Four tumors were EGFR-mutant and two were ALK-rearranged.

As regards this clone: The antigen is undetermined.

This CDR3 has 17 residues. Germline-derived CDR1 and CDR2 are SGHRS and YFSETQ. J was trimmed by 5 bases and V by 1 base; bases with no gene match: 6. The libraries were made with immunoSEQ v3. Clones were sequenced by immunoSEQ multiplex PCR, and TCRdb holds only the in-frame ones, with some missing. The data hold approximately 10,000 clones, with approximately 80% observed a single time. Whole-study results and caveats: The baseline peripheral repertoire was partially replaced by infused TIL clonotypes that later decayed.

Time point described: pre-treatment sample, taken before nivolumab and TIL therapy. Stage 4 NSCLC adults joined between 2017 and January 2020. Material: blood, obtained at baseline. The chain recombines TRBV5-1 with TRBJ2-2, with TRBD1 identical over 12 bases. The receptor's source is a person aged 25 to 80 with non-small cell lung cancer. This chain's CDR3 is CASSLSGTGGSTGELFF. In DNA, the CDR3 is TGCGCCAGCAGCTTGTCCGGGACAGGGGGCTCGACCGGGGAGCTGTTTTTT.